This record covers a single T cell receptor beta chain. Its specificity is unknown. The data originate from a study of cytomegalovirus exposure and HLA in healthy donors. Whole-study results and caveats: The majority of TCR sequences were rare, yet some public TCRs appeared in many donors. Analyses of presence and absence presupposed an approximately uniform sequencing depth across donors. There was a cluster of highly shared sequence variants that was likely a sequencing artifact. Later analysis showed TCR association rates varying by HLA locus, highest for DRB1 and lowest for HLA-C.

V dropped 6 bases and J dropped 10; count of bases not matched to a gene: 9. Germline values: CDR1 SGHDN, CDR2 FVKESK. This CDR3 has 13 amino acids. In the PCR, 60 Vbeta and 13 Jbeta primers were used. Sequenced by immunoSEQ multiplex PCR; TCRdb stores in-frame clones only, minus some. The sample lists over 85,000 clones; approximately 83% were seen once. What was sequenced was PBMCs. The V and J genes are TRBV14 and TRBJ1-1; 9 nucleotides line up with TRBD1. This receptor was taken from a man aged 35-49 years in good health and CMV-seronegative. The CDR3 reads CASSVQGAVRAFF. The CDR3 nucleotides read TGTGCCAGCAGTGTACAGGGGGCGGTTCGAGCTTTCTTT.